What follows describes a single T cell receptor beta chain. Its antigen remains unknown. This sample is drawn from a study of graft-versus-host responses after intestinal transplantation. Study information: Induction using anti-thymocyte globulin, followed by tacrolimus and steroids for approximately 3 years, was given to all recipients. Study-level results: Recipient-marrow GvH clones were detected, some having first appeared in ileum or blood. The highest levels of circulating GvH clones went along with early declines in HvG clones after transplant.

The V end was cut by 5 bases, the J end by 7 bases, with 17 bases between. The length of the CDR3 is 14 residues. Germline CDR1 and CDR2: SGHAT and FQDESV (reference sequence). TCRdb keeps only in-frame clones here, not all; method: immunoSEQ multiplex PCR. In the table there are 40,000 to 55,000 clones, about 90% of which are singletons. Here the sequenced sample was unstimulated CD4+ T cells sorted from spleen or lymph node cells, taken before transplant. This rearrangement joins TRBV11-1 to TRBJ1-2, with D perhaps matching TRBD1 (6 bases). The source is a human donor who was the organ donor for an intestinal transplant. The CDR3 loop is CASSPRTDLGGYTF. In DNA form, the CDR3 reads TGTGCCAGCAGCCCCCGGACAGATTTGGGTGGCTACACCTTC.